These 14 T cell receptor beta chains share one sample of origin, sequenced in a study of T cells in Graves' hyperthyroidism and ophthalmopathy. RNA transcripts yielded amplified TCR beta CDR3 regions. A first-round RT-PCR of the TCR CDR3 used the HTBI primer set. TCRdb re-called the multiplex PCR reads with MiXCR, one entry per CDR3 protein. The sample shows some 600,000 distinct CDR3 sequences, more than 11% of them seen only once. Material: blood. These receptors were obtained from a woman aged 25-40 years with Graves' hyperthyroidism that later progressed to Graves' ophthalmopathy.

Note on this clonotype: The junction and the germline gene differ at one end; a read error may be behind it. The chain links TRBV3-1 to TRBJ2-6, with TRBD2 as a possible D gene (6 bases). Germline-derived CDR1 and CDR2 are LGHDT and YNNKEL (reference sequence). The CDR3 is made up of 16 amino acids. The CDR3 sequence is CASSPLAGSGANALTF. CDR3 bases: TGTGCCAGCAGCCCTCTGGCGGGATCTGGGGCCAACGCCCTGACTTTC. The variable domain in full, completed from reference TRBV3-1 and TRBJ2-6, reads DTAVSQTPKYLVTQMGNDKSIKCEQNLGHDTMYWYKQDSKKFLKIMFSYNNKELIINETVPNRFSPKSPDKAHLNLHINSLELGDSAVYFCASSPLAGSGANALTFGAGSRLTVL.

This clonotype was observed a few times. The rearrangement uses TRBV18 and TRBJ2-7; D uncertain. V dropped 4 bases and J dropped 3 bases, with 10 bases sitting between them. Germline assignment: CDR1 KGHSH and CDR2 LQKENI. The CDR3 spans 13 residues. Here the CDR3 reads CASSRTDNYEQYF. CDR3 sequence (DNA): TGTGCCAGCTCACGAACCGACAACTACGAGCAGTACTTC.

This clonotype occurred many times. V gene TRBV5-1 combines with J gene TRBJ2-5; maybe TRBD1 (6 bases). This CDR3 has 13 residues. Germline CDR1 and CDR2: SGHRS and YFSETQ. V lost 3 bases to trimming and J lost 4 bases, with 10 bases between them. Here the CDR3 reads CASSSGQSETQYF. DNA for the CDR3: TGCGCCAGCAGCTCTGGACAGTCAGAGACCCAGTACTTC.

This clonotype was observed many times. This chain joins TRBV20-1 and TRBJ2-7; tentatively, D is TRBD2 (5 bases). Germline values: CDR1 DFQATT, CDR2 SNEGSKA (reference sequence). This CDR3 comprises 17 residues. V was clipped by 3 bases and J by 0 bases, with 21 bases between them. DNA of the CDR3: TGCAGTGCTAGTTCGGACCCCCCATATGGGAGCTCCTACGAGCAGTACTTC. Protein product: CSASSDPPYGSSYEQYF.

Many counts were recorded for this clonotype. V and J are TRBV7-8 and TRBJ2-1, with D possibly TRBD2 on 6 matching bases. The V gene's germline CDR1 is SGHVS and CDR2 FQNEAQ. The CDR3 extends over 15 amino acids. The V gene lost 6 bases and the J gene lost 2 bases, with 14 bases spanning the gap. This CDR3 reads CASSQSSATYNEQFF. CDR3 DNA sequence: TGTGCCAGCAGTCAGTCTAGCGCCACCTACAATGAGCAGTTCTTC. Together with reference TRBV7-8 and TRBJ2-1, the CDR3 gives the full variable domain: GAGVSQSPRYKVAKRGQDVALRCDPISGHVSLFWYQQALGQGPEFLTYFQNEAQLDKSGLPSDRFFAERPEGSVSTLKIQRTQQEDSAVYLCASSQSSATYNEQFFGPGTRLTVL.

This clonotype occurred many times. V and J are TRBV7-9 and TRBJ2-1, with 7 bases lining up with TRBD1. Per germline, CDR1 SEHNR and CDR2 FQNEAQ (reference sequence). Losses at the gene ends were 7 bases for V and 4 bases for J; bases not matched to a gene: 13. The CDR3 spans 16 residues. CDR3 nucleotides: TGTGCCAGCATCCACCCCGTAGGACAGGCTTACAATGAGCAGTTCTTC. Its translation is CASIHPVGQAYNEQFF.

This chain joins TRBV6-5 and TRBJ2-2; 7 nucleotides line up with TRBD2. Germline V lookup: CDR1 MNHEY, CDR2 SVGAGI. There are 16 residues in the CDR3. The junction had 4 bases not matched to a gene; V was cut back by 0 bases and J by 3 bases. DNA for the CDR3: TGTGCCAGCAGTTACTCGGGGGGGGGGGACACCGGGGAGCTGTTTTTT. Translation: CASSYSGGGDTGELFF.

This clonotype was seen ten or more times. CDR3 residues: CASRKGPYEQYF. CDR3 DNA: TGTGCCAGCAGAAAGGGACCCTACGAGCAGTACTTC. This chain connects TRBV28 to TRBJ2-7, with D perhaps matching TRBD1 or TRBD2 (5 bases each). The V gene's germline CDR1 is MDHEN and CDR2 SYDVKM. The CDR3 is made up of 12 amino acids. V lost 6 bases and J 2 bases, leaving 8 bases between the germline ends.

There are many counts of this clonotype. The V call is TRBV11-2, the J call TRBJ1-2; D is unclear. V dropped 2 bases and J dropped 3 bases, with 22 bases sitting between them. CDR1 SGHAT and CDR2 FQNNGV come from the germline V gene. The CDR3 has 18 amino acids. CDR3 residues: CASSLSSAGPHFDYGYTF. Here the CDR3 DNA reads TGTGCCAGCAGCTTATCGTCAGCAGGTCCTCATTTTGACTATGGCTACACCTTC.

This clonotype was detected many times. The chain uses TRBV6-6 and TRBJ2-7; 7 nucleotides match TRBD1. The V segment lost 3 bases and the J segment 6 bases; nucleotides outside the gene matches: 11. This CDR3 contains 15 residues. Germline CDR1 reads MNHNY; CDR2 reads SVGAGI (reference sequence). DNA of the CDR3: TGTGCCAGCAGTTATTCGAACCGGGACAGAGCCGAGCAGTACTTC. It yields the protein CASSYSNRDRAEQYF.

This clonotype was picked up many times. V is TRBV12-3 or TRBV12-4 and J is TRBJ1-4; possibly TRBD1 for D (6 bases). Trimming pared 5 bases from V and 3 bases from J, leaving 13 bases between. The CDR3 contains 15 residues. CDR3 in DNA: TGTGCCAGCAGTCCACCAGGGGTTCCTAATGAAAAACTGTTTTTT. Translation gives CASSPPGVPNEKLFF.

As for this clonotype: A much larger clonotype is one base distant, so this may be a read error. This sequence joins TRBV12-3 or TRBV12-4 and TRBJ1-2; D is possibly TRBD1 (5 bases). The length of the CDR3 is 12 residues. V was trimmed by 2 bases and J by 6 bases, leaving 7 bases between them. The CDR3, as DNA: TGTGCCAGCAGTTTACAGGGTCATGGCTACACCTTC. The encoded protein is CASSLQGHGYTF.

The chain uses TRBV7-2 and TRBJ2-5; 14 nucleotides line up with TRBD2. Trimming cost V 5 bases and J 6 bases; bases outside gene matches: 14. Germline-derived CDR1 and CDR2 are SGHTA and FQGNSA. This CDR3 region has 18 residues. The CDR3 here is CASSPRGLAGAGLKTQYF. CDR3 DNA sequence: TGTGCCAGCAGCCCGAGGGGACTAGCGGGAGCCGGGCTTAAGACCCAGTACTTC. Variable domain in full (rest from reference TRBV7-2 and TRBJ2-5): GAGVSQSPSNKVTEKGKDVELRCDPISGHTALYWYRQSLGQGLEFLIYFQGNSAPDKSGLPSDRFSAERTGGSVSTLTIQRTQQEDSAVYLCASSPRGLAGAGLKTQYFGPGTRLLVL.

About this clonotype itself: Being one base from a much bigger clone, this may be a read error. The CDR3 reads CSARRYAGGRAMETQYF. For the CDR3, the DNA is TGCAGTGCTAGGCGGTATGCGGGAGGGCGAGCGATGGAGACCCAGTACTTC. V and J are TRBV20-1 and TRBJ2-5; 9 nucleotides match TRBD2. CDR1 is DFQATT and CDR2 is SNEGSKA in the germline V gene (reference sequence). J gave up 5 bases and V 3 bases, and 16 bases lay outside the gene matches. The CDR3 is 17 residues long.